These 7 T cell receptor beta chains originate from one sample sequenced in a study of blood T cell repertoires in COVID-19. Assay: immunoSEQ multiplex PCR; the TCRdb copy retains only in-frame clones and omits some. This table has more than 250,000 clones, about 85% appearing once. Sequencing used PBMCs or T cells enriched from blood (not recorded which). Receptors originate from a woman aged 25 to 39 who had recovered from COVID-19.

The chain carries TRBV18 and TRBJ1-2; tentatively, D is TRBD1 (6 bases). Trimming removed 4 bases from V and 1 base from J, with 19 bases in between. The CDR3 is made up of 17 amino acids. The germline gives CDR1 KGHSH, CDR2 LQKENI. DNA for the CDR3: TGTGCCAGCTCACGAGACAGGCCCCCTCCTCTTAACTATGGCTACACCTTC. Translated: CASSRDRPPPLNYGYTF.

The chain has TRBV5-1 and TRBJ2-3; 11 bases match TRBD1. The CDR3 sequence is 15 residues long. Germline lookup yields CDR1 SGHRS and CDR2 YFSETQ. Losses at the gene ends were 0 bases for V and 9 bases for J; bases not matched to a gene: 6. The CDR3 bases are TGCGCCAGCAGCTTGGCCGGGACAGGGGGAACCACGCAGTATTTT. Translated: CASSLAGTGGTTQYF.

V and J are TRBV3-1 (or the pseudogene TRBV3-2) and TRBJ1-4; D gene unclear. Trimming shortened V by 2 bases and J by 14 bases, and 12 bases separated the two germline ends. CDR1 is LGHDT and CDR2 is YNNKEL in the germline V gene (reference sequence). This CDR3 comprises 12 residues. The CDR3 spells CASSQSLGVLFF. In DNA, the CDR3 is TGTGCCAGCAGCCAAAGCCTAGGTGTGCTGTTTTTT.

The chain uses TRBV5-8 and TRBJ1-4; tentative D call: TRBD1 (6 bases). The CDR3 covers 15 residues. The V gene's germline CDR1 is SGHTS and CDR2 YDEGEE. V lost 3 bases, J lost 2 bases, and 11 bases lay in between. CDR3 protein: CASSSGGLTNEKLFF. CDR3 sequence (DNA): TGTGCCAGCAGCTCCGGGGGGCTGACTAATGAAAAACTGTTTTTT.

The DNA for the CDR3 is TGTGCCAGCAGATCGGACAGGCATAGCAATCAGCCCCAGCATTTT. This sequence encodes CASRSDRHSNQPQHF. V usage is TRBV2 and J usage is TRBJ1-5; 7 nucleotides line up with TRBD1. The ends lost 6 bases at V and 0 bases at J; junction bases unmatched: 5. Germline CDR1 is SNHLY and CDR2 is FYNNEI. The length of the CDR3 is 15 residues.

The chain joins TRBV25-1 to TRBJ2-7; 12 bases are a match to TRBD1. CDR1 and CDR2 from the germline V gene are MGHDK and SYGVNS. This CDR3 is built from 14 residues. V shed 6 bases, J shed 5 bases, and the junction held 5 bases outside the gene matches. The CDR3 coding sequence is TGTGCCAGCAGCGGGACAGGGGGCTGGAACGAGCAGTACTTC. Protein product: CASSGTGGWNEQYF.

The chain uses TRBV3-1 (or the pseudogene TRBV3-2) and TRBJ1-5, with unresolved D. The germline CDR1 and CDR2 sequences are LGHDT and YNNKEL (reference sequence). The V gene lost 1 base and the J gene lost 1 base, with 14 bases spanning the gap. The CDR3 runs to 17 residues. The CDR3 protein is CASSQGRSGGSNQPQHF. In DNA, the CDR3 is TGTGCCAGCAGCCAAGGACGAAGTGGAGGAAGCAATCAGCCCCAGCATTTT.